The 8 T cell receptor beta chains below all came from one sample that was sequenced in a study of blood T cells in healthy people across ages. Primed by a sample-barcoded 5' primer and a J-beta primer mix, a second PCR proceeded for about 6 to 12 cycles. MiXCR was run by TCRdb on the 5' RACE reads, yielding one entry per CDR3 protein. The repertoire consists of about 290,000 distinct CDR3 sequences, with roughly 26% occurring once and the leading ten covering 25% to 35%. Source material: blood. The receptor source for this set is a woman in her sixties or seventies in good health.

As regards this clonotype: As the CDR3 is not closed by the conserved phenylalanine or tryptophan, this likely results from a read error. CDR3 amino acids: CASSETAGETQYS. CDR3 in DNA: TGTGCCAGCAGTGAAACCGCGGGGGAGACCCAGTACTCC. This chain connects TRBV6-1 to TRBJ2-5; tentative D call: TRBD2 (6 bases). Trimming left V 2 bases short and J 5 bases short, with 9 bases between. Germline CDR1 reads MNHNS; CDR2 reads SASEGT. The CDR3 covers 13 residues.

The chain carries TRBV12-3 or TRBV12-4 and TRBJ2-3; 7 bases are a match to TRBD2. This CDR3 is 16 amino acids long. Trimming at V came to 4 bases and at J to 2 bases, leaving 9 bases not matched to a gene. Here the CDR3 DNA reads TGTGCCAGCAGTTCCACACTAAGACTAGCCACAGATACGCAGTATTTT. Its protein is CASSSTLRLATDTQYF.

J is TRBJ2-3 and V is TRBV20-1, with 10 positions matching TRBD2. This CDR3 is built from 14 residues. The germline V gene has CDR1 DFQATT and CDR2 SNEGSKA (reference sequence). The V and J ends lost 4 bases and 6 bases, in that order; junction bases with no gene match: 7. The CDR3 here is CSATSGRLTDTQYF. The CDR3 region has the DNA TGCAGTGCTACTAGCGGGAGACTCACGGATACGCAGTATTTT.

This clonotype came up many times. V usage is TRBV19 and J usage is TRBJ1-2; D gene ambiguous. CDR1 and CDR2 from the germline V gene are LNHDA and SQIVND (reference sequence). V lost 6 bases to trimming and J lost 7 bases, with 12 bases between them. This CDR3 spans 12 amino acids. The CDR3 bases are TGTGCCAGTAGGCCCGGGATGGGTGGCTACACCTTC. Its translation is CASRPGMGGYTF.

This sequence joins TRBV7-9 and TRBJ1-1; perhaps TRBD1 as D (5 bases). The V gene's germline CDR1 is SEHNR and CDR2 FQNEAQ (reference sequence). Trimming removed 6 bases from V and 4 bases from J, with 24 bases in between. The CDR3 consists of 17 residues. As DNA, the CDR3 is TGTGCCAGCAGTCACTCACCTACAGGCAACTATGGCACTGAAGCTTTCTTT. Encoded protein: CASSHSPTGNYGTEAFF.

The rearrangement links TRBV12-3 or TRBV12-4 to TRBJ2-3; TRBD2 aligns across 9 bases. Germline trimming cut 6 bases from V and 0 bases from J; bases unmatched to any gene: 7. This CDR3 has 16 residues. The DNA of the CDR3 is TGTGCCAGCAGATCCCAAGCGGGAGGAAGCACAGATACGCAGTATTTT. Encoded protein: CASRSQAGGSTDTQYF.

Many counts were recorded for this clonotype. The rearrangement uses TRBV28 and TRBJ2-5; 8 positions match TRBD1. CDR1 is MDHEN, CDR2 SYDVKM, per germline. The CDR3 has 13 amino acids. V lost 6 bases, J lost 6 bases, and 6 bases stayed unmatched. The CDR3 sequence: CASRSGGIQTQYF. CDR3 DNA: TGTGCCAGCAGATCAGGGGGCATCCAGACCCAGTACTTC.

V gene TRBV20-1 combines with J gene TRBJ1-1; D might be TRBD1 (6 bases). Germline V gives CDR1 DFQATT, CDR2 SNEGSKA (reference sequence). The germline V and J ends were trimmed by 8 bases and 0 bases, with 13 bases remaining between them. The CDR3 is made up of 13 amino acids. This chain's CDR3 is CSPVQGLNTEAFF. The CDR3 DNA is TGCAGTCCCGTACAGGGCCTGAACACTGAAGCTTTCTTT.